These 13 T cell receptor beta chains were all obtained from the same sample, sequenced in a study of neurological immune-mediated disorders (dated by TCRdb to the late 2010s). Library preparation used 5' RACE. Sequencing was carried out with an Illumina HiSeq 2500. The raw public reads went through TCRdb reprocessing: fastp at Q25, MiXCR clone calling, in-frame beta chains kept. Rows are unified per CDR3 protein, each entry keeping the most common DNA and genes. The sample table holds fewer than 35,000 distinct CDR3 sequences, of which 2.5% to 4% were seen once. 7% of the sample is held by the ten biggest clonotypes. The sequenced material came from PBMCs. These receptors were taken from a woman aged 25 to 45 with multiple sclerosis.

This clonotype was observed many times. The genes are TRBV5-1 and TRBJ2-1; 11 nucleotides align to TRBD2. There are 14 residues in the CDR3. Germline lookup yields CDR1 SGHRS and CDR2 YFSETQ. The trim removed 4 bases at V and 8 bases at J, leaving 5 bases unmatched. For the CDR3, the DNA is TGCGCCAGCAGCCCGACTAGCGGGGCACATGAGCAGTTCTTC. It is translated as CASSPTSGAHEQFF. Complete variable domain (other parts from reference TRBV5-1 and TRBJ2-1): KAGVTQTPRYLIKTRGQQVTLSCSPISGHRSVSWYQQTPGQGLQFLFEYFSETQRNKGNFPGRFSGRQFSNSRSEMNVSTLELGDSALYLCASSPTSGAHEQFFGPGTRLTVL.

Worth noting for this clonotype: This may be a read error, as it is one base from a much larger clone. This chain uses TRBV28 with TRBJ2-7; no firm D call. Germline CDR1 is MDHEN and CDR2 is SYDVKM. The CDR3 spans 13 residues. Trimming left V 6 bases short and J 4 bases short, with 13 bases between. The CDR3 loop is CASSSGKQYEQYF. In DNA, the CDR3 is TGTGCCAGCAGCTCAGGAAAGCAATACGAGCAGTACTTC.

This clonotype was seen many times. At one end, the junction sequence differs from germline, possibly due to a read error. J is TRBJ1-6 and V is TRBV20-1, with 9 bases fitting TRBD1. The germline V gene encodes CDR1 DFQATT and CDR2 SNEGSKA (reference sequence). The CDR3 spans 14 residues. CDR3 sequence: CSATRDRANSPLNF. CDR3 DNA: TGCAGTGCTACTCGGGACAGGGCTAATTCACCCCTCAACTTT.

CDR3 loop: CASSIPGQQETQYF. CDR3 DNA: TGTGCCAGCTCTATCCCGGGACAGCAAGAGACCCAGTACTTC. The chain is built from TRBV18 and TRBJ2-5; TRBD1 matches 7 bases. Germline CDR1 is KGHSH and CDR2 is LQKENI. Trimming cost V 6 bases and J 2 bases; bases outside gene matches: 6. This CDR3 has 14 amino acids.

This clonotype was recorded many times. An end of the junction differs from the germline gene, which may be a read error. The gene calls are TRBV12-3 or TRBV12-4 and TRBJ2-6, with D perhaps TRBD1 (5 bases). The CDR3 extends over 13 amino acids. CDR3 in amino acids: CASTGDGAKVLTF. DNA of the CDR3: TGTGCCAGCACTGGCGATGGGGCCAAAGTCCTGACTTTC.

This clonotype came up many times. A read error is possible here, since a much larger clone lies one base away. This sequence joins TRBV24-1 and TRBJ1-4, with D possibly TRBD1 on 6 matching bases. V dropped 4 bases and J dropped 7 bases, with 15 bases sitting between them. The germline V gene has CDR1 KGHDR and CDR2 SFDVKD. CDR3 length equals 15 residues. CDR3 sequence (DNA): TGTGCCACCAGTGACCCGGGAAAGGGGGGTGAAAAACTGTTTTTT. Its protein is CATSDPGKGGEKLFF.

This clonotype has at least ten counts. The V and J genes are TRBV3-1 and TRBJ2-7; D not resolved. The CDR3 runs to 13 residues. CDR1 and CDR2 (germline): LGHDT, YNNKEL (reference sequence). The V and J ends lost 3 bases and 7 bases respectively, with 13 bases between them. The CDR3 nucleotides are TGTGCCAGCAGCCAGGGATTAGGTGAAGAGCAGTACTTC. Its protein is CASSQGLGEEQYF.

This clonotype has only a few counts. V is TRBV20-1 and J is TRBJ2-5; D gene unclear. Germline V gene data show CDR1 as DFQATT and CDR2 as SNEGSKA (reference sequence). The CDR3 spans 15 residues. Trimming took off 2 bases at V and 4 bases at J, with 17 bases between the two ends. The CDR3: CSARNPARGAETQYF. The CDR3 DNA is TGCAGTGCTAGAAATCCAGCTCGAGGTGCAGAGACCCAGTACTTC.

This clonotype was picked up many times. V gene TRBV6-2 or TRBV6-3 combines with J gene TRBJ1-5; no clear D gene. The CDR3 runs to 13 residues. Germline loops: CDR1 MNHEY, CDR2 SVGEGT. V lost 4 bases to trimming and J lost 4 bases, with 8 bases between them. The CDR3 loop reads CASSWWDNQPQHF. The CDR3 DNA reads as TGTGCCAGCAGTTGGTGGGATAATCAGCCCCAGCATTTT.

There are many counts of this clonotype. The CDR3, as DNA: TGTGCCAGCAGTTACTCGAGGGTAGCGGTTTACGAGCAGTACTTC. Amino acids: CASSYSRVAVYEQYF. The J gene is TRBJ2-7, the V gene TRBV6-6, with D tentatively TRBD2 (6 bases). CDR1 is MNHNY, CDR2 SVGAGI, per germline (reference sequence). This CDR3 spans 15 amino acids. V dropped 0 bases and J dropped 4 bases, with 13 bases sitting between them.

As to this clonotype: Compared with germline, one end of the junction differs, possibly owing to a read error. This chain uses TRBV5-6 with TRBJ2-4; tentative D call: TRBD2 (6 bases). Germline V lookup: CDR1 SGHDT, CDR2 YYEEEE. The CDR3 is 14 residues long. CDR3 residues: CASSLRGTKKIQYF. In nucleotides, the CDR3 is TGTGCCAGCAGCTTGCGGGGGACCAAAAAAATTCAGTACTTC.

At least ten counts were recorded for this clonotype. The chain has TRBV7-2 and TRBJ2-5; D possibly matches TRBD1 or TRBD2 (5 bases each). V was clipped by 2 bases and J by 7 bases, with 11 bases between them. The CDR3 has 13 residues. In germline, CDR1 is SGHTA, CDR2 FQGNSA. CDR3 DNA sequence: TGTGCCAGCAGCTTACGAACGAGGGGGACCCAGTACTTC. Amino acids: CASSLRTRGTQYF. The full variable domain, completed using reference TRBV7-2 and TRBJ2-5, is GAGVSQSPSNKVTEKGKDVELRCDPISGHTALYWYRQSLGQGLEFLIYFQGNSAPDKSGLPSDRFSAERTGGSVSTLTIQRTQQEDSAVYLCASSLRTRGTQYFGPGTRLLVL.

This clonotype was recorded many times. The CDR3 coding sequence is TGTGCCACCAGCAGAGATTATCGGGGGGCGAATTTCTACGAGCAGTACTTC. Its translation is CATSRDYRGANFYEQYF. The genes are TRBV15 and TRBJ2-7, with D perhaps matching TRBD2 (7 bases). Trimming removed 0 bases from V and 3 bases from J, with 18 bases in between. Germline V CDR1 and CDR2: LNHNV, YYDKDF (reference sequence). This CDR3 contains 17 residues.